The text below deals with one T cell receptor beta chain. No cognate antigen has been identified for it. Base qualities are not recorded, but no much larger clone differs from it by a single base. The collaborating institutions used their own protocols to collect whole blood in K2EDTA tubes. Collaborator samples were shipped for TCRbeta analysis as frozen whole blood, isolated PBMCs, or DNA extracted from either sample type. The immunoSEQ Assay, a bias-controlled multiplex PCR, was used to amplify TCRbeta CDR3 regions from genomic DNA. The paper's processing steps were these. The number of nucleated cells in each sample was estimated from the amplification of reference gene primers within the assay. To quantify the absolute abundance of each unique TCRbeta CDR3 rearrangement, sequence reads were collapsed and filtered. For each sample, productive Simpson clonality was calculated as the square root of Simpson's diversity index over productive rearrangements. This immuneACCESS table, as held by TCRdb, lists in-frame sequences with V and J called but not all clones. Of the missing ones, under half trace to an unresolved V gene in checked studies; the others have no known cause. D and trimming were read from the DNA, whereas the V and J calls and clone size are those reported in that table. The sample table shows 270,000 or so clones, and about nine tenths are seen once. The ten largest make up roughly 8.5% of the sample.

A distance of 10 bases separates the germline ends of V and J, which lose 6 bases and 5 bases respectively. The CDR3 holds 13 amino acids from the cysteine to the phenylalanine. The retained sequence is limited to the CDR3, 39 bases, with the frame set at the first base. This sample is part of a study of blood T cell repertoires in COVID-19 (dated by TCRdb to about 2020). Context from the whole study: Samples from collaborators originated in the United States, Italy and Spain and spanned both the acute and convalescent phases of COVID-19. The sample metadata nearly always contained a de-identified subject ID, COVID-19 status, age in years and sex. The prospective study material was composed of cDNA or gDNA derived from T cells, B-cell-depleted T cells, or PBMCs. Subjects who had been exposed to COVID-19, were actively infected with it, or had recovered from it provided the deeply sampled blood TCRbeta repertoires that made up the dataset. The repertoires were released in a freely available public database meant as a resource for research on the immune response to SARS-CoV-2. Samples were obtained from the ongoing ImmuneRACE study (first 160 participants) and from about 1,300 subjects provided by 6 global collaborators. Where available, HLA class I and class II types were taken from metadata supplied by the sample provider and were not determined by assay-based typing.

What the work shows at the level of the full study, not this receptor alone: The amount of clinical and demographic metadata varied by source and participant and was provided uncurated.

The receptor's source is a man aged 40-55 years with active or convalescent COVID-19. Sequencing used peripheral blood. The chain is assembled from TRBV12-3 or TRBV12-4 and TRBJ2-2; 5 matching bases give a weak D call of TRBD2. The nucleotide sequence is TGTGCCAGCAGGGAGGTCGGTACCGGGGAGCTGTTTTTT. Translated, this is CASREVGTGELFF.